Below, 8 T cell receptor beta chains from the same sample are listed, as sequenced in a study of T cell responses to AZD1222 COVID-19 vaccine. Profiled with immunoSEQ multiplex PCR; TCRdb holds only in-frame clones, not every one. In the table there are around 92,000 clones, roughly nine tenths of which are singletons. The specimen was peripheral blood, collected on day 0 of AZD1222 vaccination. These receptors were collected from an adult in good health.

The J gene is TRBJ1-2, the V gene TRBV2; 9 bases are a match to TRBD1. With V trimmed by 6 bases and J by 3 bases, 5 bases remained unmatched. There are 14 residues in the CDR3. Germline CDR1 SNHLY, CDR2 FYNNEI. In nucleotides, the CDR3 is TGTGCCAGCAGGATGACAGGGGGAGACTATGGCTACACCTTC. As protein: CASRMTGGDYGYTF.

This clone was found a few times. CDR3 sequence reads: CASSRQEANTEAFF. In nucleotides, the CDR3 is TGTGCCAGCAGTAGACAGGAGGCGAACACTGAAGCTTTCTTT. The V and J genes are TRBV3-1 (or the pseudogene TRBV3-2) and TRBJ1-1; maybe TRBD1 (6 bases). The CDR3 is 14 amino acids. V was shortened by 6 bases and J by 1 base, with 12 bases between the two germline ends. Germline-derived CDR1 and CDR2 are LGHDT and YNNKEL (reference sequence).

In this sample, this clone turned up a few times. The V and J genes are TRBV14 and TRBJ2-7, with TRBD1 matching 10 bases. Germline-derived CDR1 and CDR2 are SGHDN and FVKESK. V lost 5 bases and J lost 4; bases outside the gene matches: 11. The CDR3 sequence is 16 residues long. The DNA for the CDR3 is TGTGCCAGCAGCGCACGACCGGGACAGGGGATGTACGAGCAGTACTTC. Translating gives CASSARPGQGMYEQYF. Using reference TRBV14 and TRBJ2-7 for the parts outside the CDR3, the full variable domain is EAGVTQFPSHSVIEKGQTVTLRCDPISGHDNLYWYRRVMGKEIKFLLHFVKESKQDESGMPNNRFLAERTGGTYSTLKVQPAELEDSGVYFCASSARPGQGMYEQYFGPGTRLTVT.

The CDR3: CASTAGDFYQPQHF. The CDR3 DNA is TGTGCCAGCACCGCAGGGGATTTTTATCAGCCCCAGCATTTT. The gene calls are TRBV6-5 and TRBJ1-5, with D perhaps TRBD1 (6 bases). This CDR3 contains 14 residues. Germline lookup yields CDR1 MNHEY and CDR2 SVGAGI. V gave up 7 bases and J gave up 5 bases, with 15 bases separating them.

The gene calls are TRBV28 and TRBJ1-2, with no clear D. The CDR3 extends over 14 amino acids. V gave up 3 bases and J gave up 0 bases, with 8 bases separating them. The V gene's germline CDR1 is MDHEN and CDR2 SYDVKM. CDR3 sequence (DNA): TGTGCCAGCAGTTTTGTCCTGGCTAACTATGGCTACACCTTC. Protein: CASSFVLANYGYTF.

The chain carries TRBV6-2 or TRBV6-3 and TRBJ1-5, with TRBD1 matching over 11 bases. After removal of 4 bases from V and 8 bases from J, the junction contained 13 bases not matched to a gene. Germline V gene lookup returns CDR1 MNHEY and CDR2 SVGEGT. This CDR3 is built from 17 residues. This chain's CDR3 is CASSSLTGQGVSKPQHF. CDR3 coding DNA: TGTGCCAGCAGTTCTTTAACGGGACAGGGGGTCAGTAAGCCCCAGCATTTT.

J is TRBJ1-3 and V is TRBV9, with D perhaps TRBD1 (5 bases). The CDR3 length is 16 residues. Germline loops: CDR1 SGDLS, CDR2 YYNGEE. Trimming pared 3 bases from V and 2 bases from J, leaving 15 bases between. CDR3 residues: CASSAPIGATGNTIYF. CDR3 bases: TGTGCCAGCAGCGCTCCCATAGGGGCTACTGGAAACACCATATATTTT.

The J gene is TRBJ2-7, the V gene TRBV7-3; possible D gene TRBD1, 5 bases. The CDR3 runs 14 residues. Germline V gene sequence: CDR1 SGHTA, CDR2 FQGTGA. The V end lost 11 bases, the J end lost 0 bases, and 17 bases lay between the germline ends. CDR3 sequence (DNA): TGTGCCCTAGGGGATTCAGGGTCCTCCTACGAGCAGTACTTC. It yields the protein CALGDSGSSYEQYF.